These 5 T cell receptor beta chains were sequenced from one sample in a study of T cell responses to AZD1222 COVID-19 vaccine. Here immunoSEQ multiplex PCR was the method, and the copy in TCRdb shows in-frame clones only, minus some. Of under 200,000 clones listed, over 75% are singletons. Sequenced here: peripheral blood, sampled on day 0 of AZD1222 vaccination. These TCRs come from an adult in good health.

This clone was detected a few times. V is TRBV11-3 and J is TRBJ1-1; D not certain. V was cut by 3 bases and J by 0 bases, with 11 bases left in between. The germline gives CDR1 SGHNT, CDR2 YENEEA. This CDR3 contains 15 residues. This CDR3 reads CASSLGNNLNTEAFF. In DNA, the CDR3 is TGTGCCAGCAGCTTGGGAAACAACTTGAACACTGAAGCTTTCTTT.

There are a few counts of this clone. The rearrangement links TRBV7-9 to TRBJ1-2; the D is unclear. Trimming removed 8 bases at V and 4 bases at J, with 11 bases between. There are 12 residues in the CDR3. Germline-derived CDR1 and CDR2 are SEHNR and FQNEAQ (reference sequence). The chain's CDR3 is CASDALRYGYTF. The CDR3 DNA reads TGTGCCAGCGACGCGCTTCGCTATGGCTACACCTTC.

The genes are TRBV7-2 and TRBJ2-7; tentative D call: TRBD2 (5 bases). Trimming cost V 5 bases and J 0 bases, with 14 bases left between them. Germline V CDR1 and CDR2: SGHTA, FQGNSA. The CDR3 consists of 15 residues. The CDR3 bases are TGTGCCAGCAGCCTCGCACTAGTGATCTCCTACGAGCAGTACTTC. Translated, it gives CASSLALVISYEQYF.

V is TRBV28 and J is TRBJ1-2, with TRBD1 identical over 11 bases. With V trimmed by 5 bases and J by 12 bases, 2 bases remained unmatched. CDR1 is MDHEN and CDR2 is SYDVKM in the germline V gene. This CDR3 is 11 amino acids long. The CDR3 is CASSPGQGDTF. The CDR3 DNA reads as TGTGCCAGCAGTCCGGGACAGGGGGACACCTTC.

This chain links TRBV7-2 with TRBJ2-7; tentatively, D is TRBD2 (5 bases). This CDR3 is 13 amino acids long. The V end lost 5 bases, the J end lost 6 bases, and 14 bases lay between the germline ends. Germline loops: CDR1 SGHTA, CDR2 FQGNSA. The CDR3 region has the DNA TGTGCCAGCAGCCCCCTCGGACTGATCGAGCAGTACTTC. This sequence encodes CASSPLGLIEQYF.